These 9 T cell receptor beta chains came from one sample sequenced in a study of blood T cells in healthy people across ages. Sample-barcoded 5' priming and a J-beta primer mix drove a second PCR of roughly 6 to 12 cycles. MiXCR, applied by TCRdb to the 5' RACE reads, yields one record per CDR3 protein. This sample has about 1.4 million distinct CDR3 sequences, with almost 60% found just once. What was sequenced was blood. The receptors were gathered from a young man in good health.

This clonotype was seen only a few times. The V and J genes are TRBV6-2 or TRBV6-3 and TRBJ2-1, with 8 bases fitting TRBD1. Germline V lookup: CDR1 MNHEY, CDR2 SVGEGT. There are 15 residues in the CDR3. Trimming removed 6 bases from V and 3 bases from J; junction bases left unmatched: 7. CDR3 nucleotides: TGTGCCAGCAGAGAAGGTGGGACAGGCTACAATGAGCAGTTCTTC. It is translated as CASREGGTGYNEQFF.

The genes are TRBV6-6 and TRBJ2-4, with TRBD1 matching 7 bases. The tail of the sequence fits TRBJ2-7 better, so the J call may be wrong. Germline assignment: CDR1 MNHNY and CDR2 SVGAGI (reference sequence). This CDR3 is built from 16 residues. The CDR3 is CASSPTQQGIGYEQYF. The CDR3 region has the DNA TGTGCCAGCAGTCCCACCCAACAGGGGATCGGTTACGAGCAGTACTTC.

This chain uses TRBV6-6 with TRBJ1-5; no reliable D call. Germline values: CDR1 MNHNY, CDR2 SVGAGI (reference sequence). V gave up 2 bases and J gave up 0 bases, with 14 bases separating them. This CDR3 spans 17 amino acids. The CDR3, as DNA: TGTGCCAGCAGTTACGGAAAGACCGTTTATAGCAATCAGCCCCAGCATTTT. Protein product: CASSYGKTVYSNQPQHF.

V and J are TRBV12-3 or TRBV12-4 and TRBJ1-2, with a weak D call TRBD1 (6 bases). The CDR3 spans 15 residues. Trimming removed 5 bases from V and 6 bases from J, with 19 bases in between. DNA for the CDR3: TGTGCCAGCAGTAAAACTACAGGGAGGGTTGATGGCTACACCTTC. It encodes CASSKTTGRVDGYTF.

This rearrangement joins TRBV24-1 to TRBJ2-3; the D is unclear. V lost 2 bases to trimming and J lost 5 bases, with 19 bases between them. The CDR3 has 17 residues. CDR1 and CDR2 (germline): KGHDR, SFDVKD. CDR3 amino acids: CATSDYVLEDTQDTQYF. The CDR3 nucleotides read TGTGCCACCAGTGATTACGTTCTCGAGGATACCCAAGATACGCAGTATTTT.

This chain links TRBV6-1 with TRBJ1-5; no reliable D call. Per the germline V gene, CDR1 is MNHNS and CDR2 is SASEGT. V lost 6 bases, J lost 5 bases, and 8 bases lay in between. The CDR3 has 12 residues. CDR3 nucleotides: TGTGCCAGCAGAGAGGTACATCAGCCCCAGCATTTT. Translation: CASREVHQPQHF.

As DNA, the CDR3 is TGTGCCAGCAGTTCTTCCTCGGTGAACACTGAAGCTTTCTTT. Its protein product is CASSSSSVNTEAFF. This chain connects TRBV6-2 or TRBV6-3 to TRBJ1-1; D unclear. The V end was cut by 4 bases, the J end by 0 bases, with 9 bases between. Germline V CDR1 and CDR2: MNHEY, SVGEGT. This CDR3 contains 14 residues.

The rearrangement links TRBV12-3 or TRBV12-4 to TRBJ2-7; D is possibly TRBD2 (5 bases). The CDR3 sequence is 14 residues long. The ends were cut back, 3 bases at V and 5 bases at J, with 14 bases in the middle. CDR3 DNA: TGTGCCAGCAGTTTGGGTGGGAGTGTCAACGAGCAGTACTTC. Protein: CASSLGGSVNEQYF.

Here the CDR3 reads CSANGPNYEQYF. The CDR3 nucleotides read TGCAGCGCCAACGGACCGAACTACGAGCAGTACTTC. The gene calls are TRBV29-1 and TRBJ2-5, with D unclear. Near its end, the DNA agrees better with TRBJ2-7, so the J call may be wrong. CDR3 length equals 12 residues. CDR1 and CDR2 (germline): SQVTM, ANQGSEA.